A selection of T cell receptor beta chains follows, all from one sample in a study of control samples from healthy donors and cancer patients. Repertoires were generated with immunoSEQ multiplex PCR, while TCRdb's copy carries only in-frame clones and drops some. The sample shows approximately 49,000 clones, just over 85% of them seen only once. The source material was PBMCs. These receptors all stem from a woman in her forties or fifties with lung cancer. Both conserved end residues are part of each CDR3. The order of the fields is V gene, D gene, J gene, CDR3 protein. The D gene is left open where the match is weak.

>TRBV6-1|NA|TRBJ2-7
CASSEVGRRNEQYF
>TRBV5-1|NA|TRBJ1-1
CASSLGIVGIGAFF
>TRBV5-1|NA|TRBJ1-1
CASSLTGSDTEAFF
>TRBV6-5|TRBD1|TRBJ2-7
CASSYSDRGTYEQYF
>TRBV28|NA|TRBJ1-1
CASTRIMNTEAFF
>TRBV3-1/TRBV3-2|NA|TRBJ1-6
CASSQDLGGWGSPLHF
>TRBV4-3|NA|TRBJ1-1
CASSQDSVGVVDTEAFF
>TRBV10-3|TRBD1|TRBJ1-6
CATVGQLNNSPLHF
>TRBV5-6|NA|TRBJ1-6
CASKGGGRYNSPLHF
>TRBV7-2|TRBD1|TRBJ1-3
CASSPDRGRNTIYF
>TRBV5-1|TRBD1|TRBJ1-1
CASSTGQPPMNTEAFF
>TRBV4-2|NA|TRBJ2-7
CASSQGGYEQYF
>TRBV7-2|NA|TRBJ2-3
CASSRGGTTSTDTQYF
>TRBV28|NA|TRBJ1-1
CASSLTRGSTEAFF
>TRBV11-3|NA|TRBJ2-7
CASSPASGGRVQYF
>TRBV27|NA|TRBJ1-5
CASSSLGRVDQPQHF
>TRBV29-1|NA|TRBJ1-1
CSVDLGGHGAFF
>TRBV29-1|NA|TRBJ1-2
CSVLGLAANYGYTF
>TRBV5-5|NA|TRBJ1-1
CASSLDPENTEAFF
>TRBV28|TRBD1|TRBJ1-2
CASSWTGQVGYTF
>TRBV9|NA|TRBJ2-1
CASSPDGYGEQFF
>TRBV7-2|TRBD2|TRBJ2-3
CASSLRAGGRDTQYF
>TRBV7-2|NA|TRBJ1-5
CASSHTGPAGQPQHF
>TRBV6-5|TRBD1|TRBJ1-2
CASRKGGAGGYTF
>TRBV11-2|NA|TRBJ2-1
CASSYRQYNEQFF
>TRBV6-5|TRBD1|TRBJ2-3
CASRRDRSTDTQYF
>TRBV2|NA|TRBJ1-2
CASSDEGHGYTF
>TRBV7-3|TRBD1|TRBJ2-5
CASSPGQGKETQYF
>TRBV7-2|NA|TRBJ1-1
CASSLGHGDTEAFF
>TRBV4-1|TRBD1|TRBJ2-7
CASSQFETGGSYEQYF
>TRBV5-1|TRBD1|TRBJ1-1
CASSLDRGNTEAFF
>TRBV27|NA|TRBJ2-7
CASSPKVGQQYF
>TRBV12-3/TRBV12-4|NA|TRBJ1-1
CASSLSSGTEAFF
>TRBV19|TRBD1|TRBJ2-5
CASSPRTGLGETQYF
>TRBV18|TRBD1|TRBJ2-2
CASSCGQGAGGELFF
>TRBV6-5|TRBD1|TRBJ1-1
CASSQQGQTEAFF
>TRBV7-2|NA|TRBJ2-1
CASSSSSYNEQFF
>TRBV4-3|TRBD2|TRBJ2-3
CASSQRGGDLVGTDTQYF
>TRBV2|NA|TRBJ1-2
CASSENERYTF
>TRBV7-8|NA|TRBJ2-5
CASSLNIGRQETQYF
>TRBV4-1|TRBD1|TRBJ1-4
CASSQNRGREKLFF
>TRBV6-5|NA|TRBJ2-7
CASRQGSYEQYF
>TRBV4-3|NA|TRBJ1-1
CASSQEYGINTEAFF
>TRBV9|TRBD1|TRBJ2-7
CASSPGQGVFEQYF
>TRBV5-1|NA|TRBJ1-4
CASSLDRTATNEKLFF